This T cell receptor (beta chain) was sequenced during a study of blood T cell repertoires in COVID-19. Trimming took 4 bases from V and 8 from J, leaving 17 bases between them. This CDR3 has 14 amino acids. Germline CDR1 and CDR2: LGHDT and YNNKEL (reference sequence). Here immunoSEQ multiplex PCR was the method, and the copy in TCRdb shows in-frame clones only, minus some. The top ten hold 5% to 7% of the sample, which has more than 250,000 clones, roughly nine tenths seen once. The sample consisted of peripheral blood. The sequence was collected from a man aged 18 to 30 who had recovered from COVID-19. The J gene is TRBJ1-2, the V gene TRBV3-1 (or the pseudogene TRBV3-2); D is possibly TRBD1 (5 bases). DNA of the CDR3: TGTGCCAGCAGCCCTCTGGGGGGGATCGAGGGCTACACCTTC. It translates to CASSPLGGIEGYTF.